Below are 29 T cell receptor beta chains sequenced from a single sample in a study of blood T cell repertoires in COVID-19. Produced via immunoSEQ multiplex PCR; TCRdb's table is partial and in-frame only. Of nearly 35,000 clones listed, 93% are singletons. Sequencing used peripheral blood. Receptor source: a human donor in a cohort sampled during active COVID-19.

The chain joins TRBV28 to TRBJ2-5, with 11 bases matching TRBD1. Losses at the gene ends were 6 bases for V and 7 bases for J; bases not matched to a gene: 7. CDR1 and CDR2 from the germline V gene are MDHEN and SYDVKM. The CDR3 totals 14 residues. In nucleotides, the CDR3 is TGTGCCAGCAGAAGGACAGGGGGCCTCGGGACCCAGTACTTC. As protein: CASRRTGGLGTQYF.

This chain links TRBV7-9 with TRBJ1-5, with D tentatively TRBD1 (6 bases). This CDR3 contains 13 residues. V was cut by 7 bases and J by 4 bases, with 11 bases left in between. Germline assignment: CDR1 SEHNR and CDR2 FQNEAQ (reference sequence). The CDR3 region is CASNLGGNQPQHF. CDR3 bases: TGTGCCAGCAACCTAGGGGGAAATCAGCCCCAGCATTTT.

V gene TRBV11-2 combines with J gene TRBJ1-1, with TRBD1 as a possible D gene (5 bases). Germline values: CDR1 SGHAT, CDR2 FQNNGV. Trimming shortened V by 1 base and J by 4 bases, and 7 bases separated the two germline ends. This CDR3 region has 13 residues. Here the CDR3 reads CASSLGQGTEAFF. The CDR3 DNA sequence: TGTGCCAGCAGCTTAGGTCAGGGCACTGAAGCTTTCTTT.

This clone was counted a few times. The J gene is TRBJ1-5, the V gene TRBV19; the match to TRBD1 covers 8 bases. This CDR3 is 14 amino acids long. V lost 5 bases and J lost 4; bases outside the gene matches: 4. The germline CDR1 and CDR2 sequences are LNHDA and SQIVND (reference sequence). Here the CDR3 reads CASSPRTGNQPQHF. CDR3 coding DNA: TGTGCCAGTAGTCCTCGGACAGGGAATCAGCCCCAGCATTTT.

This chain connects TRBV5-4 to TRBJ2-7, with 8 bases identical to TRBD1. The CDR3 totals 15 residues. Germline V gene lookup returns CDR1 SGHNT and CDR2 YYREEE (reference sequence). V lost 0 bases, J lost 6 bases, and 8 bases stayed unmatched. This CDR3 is CASSLVRAGGLEQYF. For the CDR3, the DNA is TGTGCCAGCAGCTTGGTTCGGGCAGGGGGCCTCGAGCAGTACTTC.

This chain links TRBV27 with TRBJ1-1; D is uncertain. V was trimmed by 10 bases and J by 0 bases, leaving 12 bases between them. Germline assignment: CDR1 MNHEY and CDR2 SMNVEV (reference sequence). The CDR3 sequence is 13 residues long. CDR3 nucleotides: TGTGCCACCTCGAGGGCACTGAACACTGAAGCTTTCTTT. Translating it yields CATSRALNTEAFF.

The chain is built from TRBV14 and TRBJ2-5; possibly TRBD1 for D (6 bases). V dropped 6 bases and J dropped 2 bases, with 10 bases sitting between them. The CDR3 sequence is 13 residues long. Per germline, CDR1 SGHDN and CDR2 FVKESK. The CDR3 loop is CASRADRQETQYF. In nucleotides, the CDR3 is TGTGCCAGCAGAGCGGACAGACAAGAGACCCAGTACTTC.

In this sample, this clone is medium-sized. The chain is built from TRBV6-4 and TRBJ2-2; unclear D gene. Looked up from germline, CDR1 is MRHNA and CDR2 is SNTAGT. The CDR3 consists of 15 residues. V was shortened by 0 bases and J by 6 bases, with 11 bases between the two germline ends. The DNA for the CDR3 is TGTGCCAGCAGTGACTCGAAAAGCGCCGCCGGGGAGCTGTTTTTT. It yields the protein CASSDSKSAAGELFF.

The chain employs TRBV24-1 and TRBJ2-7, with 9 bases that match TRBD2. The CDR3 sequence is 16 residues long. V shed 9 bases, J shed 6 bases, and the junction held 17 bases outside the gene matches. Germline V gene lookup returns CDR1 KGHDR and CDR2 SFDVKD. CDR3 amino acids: CATWGRRAGGFCEQYF. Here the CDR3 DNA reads TGTGCCACCTGGGGTCGGCGGGCGGGAGGGTTTTGCGAGCAGTACTTC.

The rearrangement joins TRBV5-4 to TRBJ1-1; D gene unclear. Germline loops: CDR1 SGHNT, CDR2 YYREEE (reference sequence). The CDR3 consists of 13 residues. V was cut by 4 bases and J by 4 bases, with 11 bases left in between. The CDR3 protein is CASSSGSPTEAFF. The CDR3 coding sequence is TGTGCCAGCAGCAGCGGGAGTCCCACTGAAGCTTTCTTT.

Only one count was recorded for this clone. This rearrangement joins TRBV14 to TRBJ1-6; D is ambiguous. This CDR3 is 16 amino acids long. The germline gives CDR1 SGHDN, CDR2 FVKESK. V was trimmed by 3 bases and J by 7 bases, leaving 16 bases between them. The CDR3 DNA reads TGTGCCAGCAGCCATCTTATCGGGAGCTTGAATTCACCCCTCCACTTT. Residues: CASSHLIGSLNSPLHF.

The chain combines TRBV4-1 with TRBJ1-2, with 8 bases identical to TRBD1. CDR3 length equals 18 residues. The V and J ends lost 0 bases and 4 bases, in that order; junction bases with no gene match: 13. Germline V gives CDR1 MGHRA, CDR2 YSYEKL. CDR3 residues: CASSQDSRGLFRVYGYTF. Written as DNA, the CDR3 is TGCGCCAGCAGCCAAGATTCCAGGGGGCTATTTCGGGTCTATGGCTACACCTTC.

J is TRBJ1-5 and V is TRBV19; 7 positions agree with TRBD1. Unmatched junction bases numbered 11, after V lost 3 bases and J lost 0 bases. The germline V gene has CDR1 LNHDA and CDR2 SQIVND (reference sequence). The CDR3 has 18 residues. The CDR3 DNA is TGTGCCAGTAGTATGTGGCAGGGGGAAATTTATAGCAATCAGCCCCAGCATTTT. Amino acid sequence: CASSMWQGEIYSNQPQHF.

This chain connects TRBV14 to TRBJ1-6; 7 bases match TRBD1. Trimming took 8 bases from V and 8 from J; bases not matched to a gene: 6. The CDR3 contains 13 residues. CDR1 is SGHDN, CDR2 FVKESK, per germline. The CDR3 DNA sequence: TGTGCCAGCGGAATCACAGGGGATTCACCCCTCCACTTT. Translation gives CASGITGDSPLHF.

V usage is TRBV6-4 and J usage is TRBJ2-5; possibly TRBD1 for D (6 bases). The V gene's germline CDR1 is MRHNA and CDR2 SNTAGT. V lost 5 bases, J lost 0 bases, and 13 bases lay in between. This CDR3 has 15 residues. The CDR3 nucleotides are TGTGCCAGCAGTCGGAAGCAGGGGAACCAAGAGACCCAGTACTTC. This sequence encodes CASSRKQGNQETQYF.

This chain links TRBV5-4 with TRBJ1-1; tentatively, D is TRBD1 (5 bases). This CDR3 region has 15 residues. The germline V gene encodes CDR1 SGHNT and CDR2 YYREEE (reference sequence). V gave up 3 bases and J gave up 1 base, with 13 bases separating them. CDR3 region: CASSSIPTGNTEAFF. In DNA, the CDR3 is TGTGCCAGCAGCTCCATACCTACAGGGAACACTGAAGCTTTCTTT. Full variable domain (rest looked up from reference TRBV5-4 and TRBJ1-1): ETGVTQSPTHLIKTRGQQVTLRCSSQSGHNTVSWYQQALGQGPQFIFQYYREEENGRGNFPPRFSGLQFPNYSSELNVNALELDDSALYLCASSSIPTGNTEAFFGQGTRLTVV.

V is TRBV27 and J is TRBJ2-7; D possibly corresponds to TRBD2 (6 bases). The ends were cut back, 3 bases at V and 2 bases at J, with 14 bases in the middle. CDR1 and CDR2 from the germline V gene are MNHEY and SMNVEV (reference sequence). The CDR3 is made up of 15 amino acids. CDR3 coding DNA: TGTGCCAGCAGTTTCGATGGGGGGACGACCTACGAGCAGTACTTC. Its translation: CASSFDGGTTYEQYF.

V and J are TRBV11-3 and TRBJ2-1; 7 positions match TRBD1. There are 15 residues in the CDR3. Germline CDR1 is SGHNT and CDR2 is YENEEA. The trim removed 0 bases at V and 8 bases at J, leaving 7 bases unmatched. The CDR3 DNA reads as TGTGCCAGCAGCTTAGACCGGGGACAGAGCCATGAGCAGTTCTTC. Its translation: CASSLDRGQSHEQFF.

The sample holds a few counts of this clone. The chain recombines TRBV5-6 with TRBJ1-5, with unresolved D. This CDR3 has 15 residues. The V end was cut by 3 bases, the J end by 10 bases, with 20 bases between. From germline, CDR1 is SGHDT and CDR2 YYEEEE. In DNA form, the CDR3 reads TGTGCCAGCAGCTCGGTTGGGGAGGCGCTTGAACCCCAGCATTTT. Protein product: CASSSVGEALEPQHF. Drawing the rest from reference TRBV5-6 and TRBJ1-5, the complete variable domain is DAGVTQSPTHLIKTRGQQVTLRCSPKSGHDTVSWYQQALGQGPQFIFQYYEEEERQRGNFPDRFSGHQFPNYSSELNVNALLLGDSALYLCASSSVGEALEPQHFGDGTRLSIL.

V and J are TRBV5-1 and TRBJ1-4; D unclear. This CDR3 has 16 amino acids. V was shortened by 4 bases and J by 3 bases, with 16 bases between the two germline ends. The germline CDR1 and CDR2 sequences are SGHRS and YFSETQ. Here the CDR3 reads CASSPEALGPNEKLFF. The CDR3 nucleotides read TGCGCCAGCAGCCCGGAGGCGCTTGGTCCTAATGAAAAACTGTTTTTT.

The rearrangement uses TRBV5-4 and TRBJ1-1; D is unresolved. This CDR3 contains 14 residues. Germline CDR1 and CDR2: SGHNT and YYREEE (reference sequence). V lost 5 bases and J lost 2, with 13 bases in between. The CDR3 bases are TGTGCCAGCAGTAATAGGAGGTTTAACACTGAAGCTTTCTTT. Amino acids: CASSNRRFNTEAFF.

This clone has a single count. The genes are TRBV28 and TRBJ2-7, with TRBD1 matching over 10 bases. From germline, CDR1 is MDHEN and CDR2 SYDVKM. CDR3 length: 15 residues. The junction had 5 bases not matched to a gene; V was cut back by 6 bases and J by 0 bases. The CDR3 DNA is TGTGCCAGCAGAGGGACAGGGGCAAGCTCCTACGAGCAGTACTTC. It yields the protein CASRGTGASSYEQYF. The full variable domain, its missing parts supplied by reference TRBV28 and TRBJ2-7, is DVKVTQSSRYLVKRTGEKVFLECVQDMDHENMFWYRQDPGLGLRLIYFSYDVKMKEKGDIPEGYSVSREKKERFSLILESASTNQTSMYLCASRGTGASSYEQYFGPGTRLTVT.

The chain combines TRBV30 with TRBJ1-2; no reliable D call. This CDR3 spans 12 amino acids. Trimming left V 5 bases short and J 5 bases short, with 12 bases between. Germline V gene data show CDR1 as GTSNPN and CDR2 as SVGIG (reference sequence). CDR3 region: CAWGVLEYGYTF. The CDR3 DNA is TGTGCCTGGGGGGTGTTGGAGTATGGCTACACCTTC.

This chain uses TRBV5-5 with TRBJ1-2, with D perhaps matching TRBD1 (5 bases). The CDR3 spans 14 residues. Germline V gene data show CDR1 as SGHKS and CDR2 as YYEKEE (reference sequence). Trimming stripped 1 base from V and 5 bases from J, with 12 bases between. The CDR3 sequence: CASSLQGGKYGYTF. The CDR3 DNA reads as TGTGCCAGCAGCTTGCAGGGCGGGAAATATGGCTACACCTTC.

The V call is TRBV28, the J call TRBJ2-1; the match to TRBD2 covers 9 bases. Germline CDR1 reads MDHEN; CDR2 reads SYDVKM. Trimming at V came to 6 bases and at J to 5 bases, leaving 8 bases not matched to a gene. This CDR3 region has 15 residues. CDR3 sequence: CASSRSGGLNNEQFF. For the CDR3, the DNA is TGTGCCAGCAGCCGGAGCGGGGGGTTAAACAATGAGCAGTTCTTC.

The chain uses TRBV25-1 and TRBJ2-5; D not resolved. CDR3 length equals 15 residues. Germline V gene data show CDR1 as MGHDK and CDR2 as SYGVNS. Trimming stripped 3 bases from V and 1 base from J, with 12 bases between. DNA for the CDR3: TGTGCCAGCAGTGACGACGGTAACAGCCAAGAGACCCAGTACTTC. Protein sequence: CASSDDGNSQETQYF.

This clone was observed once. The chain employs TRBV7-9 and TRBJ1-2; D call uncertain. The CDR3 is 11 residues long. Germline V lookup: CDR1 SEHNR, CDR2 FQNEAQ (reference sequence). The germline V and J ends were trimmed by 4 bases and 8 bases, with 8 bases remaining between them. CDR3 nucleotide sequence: TGTGCCAGCAGCTCGAGGGTCGGCTACACCTTC. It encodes CASSSRVGYTF.

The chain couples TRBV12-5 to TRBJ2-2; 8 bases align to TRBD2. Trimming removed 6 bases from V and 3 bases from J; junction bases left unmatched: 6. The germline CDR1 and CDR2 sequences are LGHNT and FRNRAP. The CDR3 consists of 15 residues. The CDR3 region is CASGPGLADTGELFF. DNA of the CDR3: TGTGCTAGTGGCCCTGGACTAGCAGACACCGGGGAGCTGTTTTTT.

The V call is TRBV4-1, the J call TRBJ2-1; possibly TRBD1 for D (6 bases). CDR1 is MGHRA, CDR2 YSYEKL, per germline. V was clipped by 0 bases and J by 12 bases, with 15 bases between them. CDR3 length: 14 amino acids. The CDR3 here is CASSQEPRGDWQFF. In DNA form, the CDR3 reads TGCGCCAGCAGCCAAGAGCCCAGGGGAGATTGGCAGTTCTTC.